This T cell receptor beta chain was sequenced for a study of control samples from healthy donors and cancer patients. Assay used: immunoSEQ multiplex PCR; TCRdb lists only in-frame clones, some missing. The sample consists of 130,000 or so clones, around nine tenths of them appearing once. The V gene's germline CDR1 is SGDLS and CDR2 YYNGEE. V dropped 4 bases and J dropped 6; count of bases not matched to a gene: 5. CDR3 length equals 15 residues. What was sequenced was blood. The receptor was derived from a man younger than 40 in good health. The rearrangement uses TRBV9 and TRBJ2-1, with 12 bases aligning to TRBD2. The chain's CDR3 is CASSLTSGGFNEQFF. As DNA, the CDR3 is TGTGCCAGCAGCTTAACTAGCGGGGGGTTCAATGAGCAGTTCTTC.